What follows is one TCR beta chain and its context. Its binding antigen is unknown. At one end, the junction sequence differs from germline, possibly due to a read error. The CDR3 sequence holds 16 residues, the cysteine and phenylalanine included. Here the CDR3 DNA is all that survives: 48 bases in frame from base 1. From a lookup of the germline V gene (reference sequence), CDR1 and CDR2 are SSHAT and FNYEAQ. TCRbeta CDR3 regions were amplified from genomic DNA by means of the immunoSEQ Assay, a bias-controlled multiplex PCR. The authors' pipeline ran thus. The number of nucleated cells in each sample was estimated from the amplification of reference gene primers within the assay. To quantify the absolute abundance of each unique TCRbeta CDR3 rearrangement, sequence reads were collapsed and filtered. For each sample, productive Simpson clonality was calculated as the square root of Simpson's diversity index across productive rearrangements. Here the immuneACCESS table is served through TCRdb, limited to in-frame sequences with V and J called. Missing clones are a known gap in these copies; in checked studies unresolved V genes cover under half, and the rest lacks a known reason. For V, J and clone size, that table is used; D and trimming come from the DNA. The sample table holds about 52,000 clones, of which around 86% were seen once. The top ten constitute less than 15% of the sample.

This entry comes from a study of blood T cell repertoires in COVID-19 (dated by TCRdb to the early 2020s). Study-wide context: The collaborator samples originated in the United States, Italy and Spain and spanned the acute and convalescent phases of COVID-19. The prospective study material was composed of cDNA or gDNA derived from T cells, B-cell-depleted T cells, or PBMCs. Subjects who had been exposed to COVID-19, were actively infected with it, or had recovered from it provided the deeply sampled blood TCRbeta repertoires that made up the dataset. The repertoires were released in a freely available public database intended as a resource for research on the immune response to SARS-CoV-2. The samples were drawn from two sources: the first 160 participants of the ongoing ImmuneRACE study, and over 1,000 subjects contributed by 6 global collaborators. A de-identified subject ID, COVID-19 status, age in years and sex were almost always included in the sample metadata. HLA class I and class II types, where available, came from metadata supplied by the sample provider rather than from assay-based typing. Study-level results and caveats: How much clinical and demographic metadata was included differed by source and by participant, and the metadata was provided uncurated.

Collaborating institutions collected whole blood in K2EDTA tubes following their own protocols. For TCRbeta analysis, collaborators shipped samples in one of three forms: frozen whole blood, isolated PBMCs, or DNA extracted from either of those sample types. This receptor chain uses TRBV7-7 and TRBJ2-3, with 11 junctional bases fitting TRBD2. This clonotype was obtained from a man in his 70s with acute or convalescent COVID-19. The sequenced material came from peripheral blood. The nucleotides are TGTGCTAGCAGCTTAGGTCTAGCGGGGGGAACAGATACGCAGTATTTT. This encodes CASSLGLAGGTDTQYF.